These T cell receptor beta chains were read from a single sample in a study of vaccination effects on CD4 cells after COVID-19. Assay: immunoSEQ multiplex PCR; the TCRdb copy retains only in-frame clones and omits some. Among under 75,000 clones listed, about four fifths were seen once. These receptors have no known antigen. The starting material was CD4+ T cells from PBMCs cultured with SARS-CoV-2 spike peptides, obtained before COVID-19 vaccination. The receptors were sampled from a human donor who received a COVID-19 vaccine. Each CDR3 is given without its conserved first and last residue.

v_call | cdr3_aa
TRBV10-2 | ASSESAGAGDEQF
TRBV6-5 | ASSPTKMSGYT
TRBV5-1 | ASSKDDDTQY
TRBV5-1 | ASSAGQGAVSSEAF
TRBV3-1/TRBV3-2 | ASSQGQGEQF
TRBV6-5 | ASSNPLETQY
TRBV9 | ASRGAGNEQF
TRBV7-2 | ASSLVTPQGGGYT
TRBV21-1 | ASQLSSEDKNIQY
TRBV27 | ASTPWPPLAGNEQF
TRBV7-7 | ASSCRRGPWEYSNQPQH
TRBV9 | ASSVTGTAPGEQF
TRBV4-1 | ASSQTQRDIRDSPLH
TRBV7-2 | ASSFTGDTEAF
TRBV19 | ASSIGTGGNEQF
TRBV7-9 | ASSLGQGMGANVLT
TRBV5-1 | ASSLGTGGPNTEAF
TRBV3-1/TRBV3-2 | ASSQDLGAVNTEAF
TRBV3-1/TRBV3-2 | ASSPEVNTEAF
TRBV5-1 | ASSPFTRGARTTGELF
TRBV15 | ATSSPTGGTSPLH
TRBV28 | ASSLIQGGKNEQF
TRBV19 | ASSQTGGGGTEAF
TRBV7-2 | ASTLGVGRETQY
TRBV7-9 | ASSRAGENNQPQH
TRBV4-3 | ASSQDWYSGSGNTIY
TRBV7-3 | ASSSSGVTEAF
TRBV3-1/TRBV3-2 | ASSSGLQNTGELF
TRBV7-8 | ASSAGLAGASGTGELF
TRBV7-2 | ASSLGSSTTETQY